Listed here is a single TCR beta chain. Its antigen is as yet unknown. This entry comes from a study of Ad26.COV2.S vaccination and SARS-CoV-2 variants. About the study: Enrolled in COV1001, the donor was in the Ad26.COV2.S trial arm, which received the vaccine. Regarding the study as a whole: People who got the vaccine or the placebo had similar non-spike TCR breadth.

Repertoires were generated with immunoSEQ multiplex PCR, while TCRdb's copy carries only in-frame clones and drops some. The sample includes 250,000 or so clones, about 83% of them seen just once. Germline CDR1 is SGHTA and CDR2 is FQGNSA. Trimming left V 3 bases short and J 2 bases short, with 17 bases between. The CDR3 has 17 residues. Treatment denoted: around 19 received Ad26.COV2.S at low or high dose, single or two shots; 5 received placebo; per-sample allocation not given. After the first vaccine or placebo injection, samples were drawn on day 63. The chain combines TRBV7-2 with TRBJ1-5; D remains unclear. The input for sequencing was peripheral blood, taken in a trial of Ad26.COV2.S vaccine versus placebo. This receptor was obtained from a person aged 18-60 years who received the Ad26.COV2.S COVID-19 vaccine or a placebo. The CDR3: CASSFRANPQGNQPQHF. The CDR3 nucleotides are TGTGCCAGCAGCTTCCGGGCCAATCCCCAGGGCAATCAGCCCCAGCATTTT.